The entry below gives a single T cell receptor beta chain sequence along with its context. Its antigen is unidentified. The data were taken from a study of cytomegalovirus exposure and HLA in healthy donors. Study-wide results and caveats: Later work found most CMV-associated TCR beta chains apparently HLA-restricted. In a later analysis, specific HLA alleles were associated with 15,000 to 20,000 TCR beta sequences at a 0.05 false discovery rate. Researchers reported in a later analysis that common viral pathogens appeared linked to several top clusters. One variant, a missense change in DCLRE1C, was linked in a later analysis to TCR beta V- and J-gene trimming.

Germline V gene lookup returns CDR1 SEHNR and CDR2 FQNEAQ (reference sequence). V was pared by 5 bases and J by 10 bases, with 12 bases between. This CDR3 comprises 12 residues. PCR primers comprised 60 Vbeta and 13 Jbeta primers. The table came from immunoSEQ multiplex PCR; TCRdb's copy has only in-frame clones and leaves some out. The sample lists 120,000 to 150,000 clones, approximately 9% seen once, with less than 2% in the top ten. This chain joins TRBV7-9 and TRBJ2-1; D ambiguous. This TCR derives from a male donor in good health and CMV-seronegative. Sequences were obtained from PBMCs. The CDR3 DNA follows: TGTGCCAGCAGCCCCTTTAGCCACGAGCAGTTCTTC. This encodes CASSPFSHEQFF.